These 12 T cell receptor beta chains were all obtained from the same sample, sequenced in a study of blood T cell repertoires in COVID-19. Here immunoSEQ multiplex PCR was the method, and the copy in TCRdb shows in-frame clones only, minus some. Among fewer than 200,000 clones listed, about 85% were seen once. The sequenced material came from peripheral blood. The source is a man aged 55 to 70 who had recovered from COVID-19.

CDR3 protein: CASNLVAGGNTEAFF. The CDR3 coding sequence is TGTGCCAGCAACCTCGTGGCAGGGGGGAACACTGAAGCTTTCTTT. This sequence joins TRBV7-2 and TRBJ1-1; 7 bases align to TRBD1. V lost 7 bases and J lost 1; bases outside the gene matches: 9. The CDR3 length is 15 residues. Per germline, CDR1 SGHTA and CDR2 FQGNSA.

A single count supports this clone. The chain recombines TRBV28 with TRBJ1-2, with no clear D. The germline gives CDR1 MDHEN, CDR2 SYDVKM. The CDR3 spans 14 residues. V was clipped by 2 bases and J by 2 bases, with 9 bases between them. This CDR3 reads CASSLGSHNYGYTF. The CDR3 nucleotides are TGTGCCAGCAGTTTAGGGAGTCACAACTATGGCTACACCTTC.

The J gene is TRBJ1-4, the V gene TRBV6-5; no definite D call. Germline-derived CDR1 and CDR2 are MNHEY and SVGAGI. The V end was cut by 7 bases, the J end by 0 bases, with 12 bases between. CDR3 length equals 15 residues. The CDR3 protein is CASTPRAATNEKLFF. CDR3 nucleotide sequence: TGTGCCAGCACCCCCCGCGCTGCAACTAATGAAAAACTGTTTTTT.

The CDR3 region has the DNA TGTGCCAGCAGCCGTAGCGGCACTAGCACAGATACGCAGTATTTT. This codes for CASSRSGTSTDTQYF. This sequence joins TRBV3-1 (or the pseudogene TRBV3-2) and TRBJ2-3; tentative D call: TRBD2 (6 bases). The V gene lost 4 bases and the J gene lost 0 bases, with 11 bases spanning the gap. The CDR3 is 15 residues long. Germline V lookup: CDR1 LGHDT, CDR2 YNNKEL (reference sequence).

The chain employs TRBV6-1 and TRBJ1-1; D gene ambiguous. The CDR3 length is 13 residues. CDR1 and CDR2 from the germline V gene are MNHNS and SASEGT. V gave up 1 base and J gave up 1 base, with 4 bases separating them. The CDR3 DNA reads as TGTGCCAGCAGTGAAGACAAGAACACTGAAGCTTTCTTT. Translating gives CASSEDKNTEAFF.

The chain is built from TRBV29-1 and TRBJ2-7; 7 positions match TRBD1. The CDR3 has 12 amino acids. V gave up 7 bases and J gave up 5 bases; unmatched junction bases: 8. CDR1 is SQVTM and CDR2 is ANQGSEA in the germline V gene. CDR3 nucleotide sequence: TGCAGCGCCCGACAGGGAGCCGACGAGCAGTACTTC. The encoded protein is CSARQGADEQYF.

The V and J genes are TRBV7-2 and TRBJ2-3; 11 bases match TRBD1. The junction had 13 bases not matched to a gene; V was cut back by 4 bases and J by 7 bases. This CDR3 comprises 17 residues. Germline values: CDR1 SGHTA, CDR2 FQGNSA. CDR3 sequence (DNA): TGTGCCAGCAGCTCCGCCGGACAGGGGGCCGGGGGATATACGCAGTATTTT. Translation: CASSSAGQGAGGYTQYF.

The chain carries TRBV7-9 and TRBJ1-1; D ambiguous. The V end was cut by 5 bases, the J end by 1 base, with 8 bases between. This CDR3 has 13 residues. CDR1 and CDR2 from the germline V gene are SEHNR and FQNEAQ (reference sequence). CDR3 amino acids: CASSKTANTEAFF. CDR3 nucleotide sequence: TGTGCCAGCAGCAAAACAGCGAACACTGAAGCTTTCTTT.

As DNA, the CDR3 is TGTGCCAGTAGTCCCAACAGGGGGTCCATCTACGAGCAGTACTTC. The encoded protein is CASSPNRGSIYEQYF. This chain links TRBV19 with TRBJ2-7, with 8 positions matching TRBD1. This CDR3 has 15 residues. Germline CDR1 and CDR2: LNHDA and SQIVND (reference sequence). The J segment lost 3 bases and the V segment lost 5 bases, leaving 9 bases of the junction unmatched.

This chain connects TRBV15 to TRBJ2-5; D is possibly TRBD1 (7 bases). Germline V gene sequence: CDR1 LNHNV, CDR2 YYDKDF (reference sequence). This CDR3 is 15 amino acids long. Trimming took off 0 bases at V and 5 bases at J, with 13 bases between the two ends. The chain's CDR3 is CATSRDVAGGETQYF. The DNA for the CDR3 is TGTGCCACCAGCAGAGATGTGGCAGGGGGGGAGACCCAGTACTTC.

The chain couples TRBV19 to TRBJ1-1, with a weak D call TRBD1 (6 bases). The CDR3 length is 16 residues. Trimming removed 3 bases at V and 5 bases at J, with 19 bases between. Germline-derived CDR1 and CDR2 are LNHDA and SQIVND (reference sequence). The CDR3 DNA reads TGTGCCAGTAGTATTAGCGGGGGGCGAGGAGGAACTGAAGCTTTCTTT. This sequence encodes CASSISGGRGGTEAFF. Complete variable domain (other parts from reference TRBV19 and TRBJ1-1): DGGITQSPKYLFRKEGQNVTLSCEQNLNHDAMYWYRQDPGQGLRLIYYSQIVNDFQKGDIAEGYSVSREKKESFPLTVTSAQKNPTAFYLCASSISGGRGGTEAFFGQGTRLTVV.

In its sample, this clone was seen once. The chain joins TRBV3-1 (or the pseudogene TRBV3-2) to TRBJ1-5; the D is unclear. The CDR3 totals 13 residues. Germline CDR1 and CDR2: LGHDT and YNNKEL (reference sequence). V lost 0 bases and J 4 bases, leaving 4 bases between the germline ends. Written as DNA, the CDR3 is TGTGCCAGCAGCCAAGATTCGAATCAGCCCCAGCATTTT. Its translation: CASSQDSNQPQHF.